A single sample is the source of the 31 T cell receptor beta chains below, sequenced in a study of blood T cell repertoires in COVID-19. Here immunoSEQ multiplex PCR was the method, and the copy in TCRdb shows in-frame clones only, minus some. The sample carries about 60,000 clones, about 80% recorded once. Sample: peripheral blood. These receptor sequences come from a man aged 60 to 75 with acute or convalescent COVID-19.

This clone has more than one count but fewer than ten. CDR3 DNA sequence: TGTGCCAGCAGCTCCCCGATACAGGGGTTAGAACCGACCGGGGAGCTGTTTTTT. Residues: CASSSPIQGLEPTGELFF. This sequence joins TRBV4-2 and TRBJ2-2; 7 bases are a match to TRBD1. The CDR3 consists of 18 residues. Germline V gene lookup returns CDR1 LGHNA and CDR2 YNFKEQ. The V gene end was trimmed by 5 bases and the J gene end by 5 bases; junction bases not matched to a gene: 17.

The CDR3 nucleotides read TGTGCCAGCACCCGATCTGGGACAACCCGTAGCACAGATACGCAGTATTTT. Its protein is CASTRSGTTRSTDTQYF. V gene TRBV11-2 combines with J gene TRBJ2-3; weak D call: TRBD1 (6 bases). Germline V gives CDR1 SGHAT, CDR2 FQNNGV. The CDR3 totals 17 residues. Trimming removed 7 bases from V and 0 bases from J, with 20 bases in between.

This chain links TRBV5-1 with TRBJ1-2; D might be TRBD1 (5 bases). The CDR3 runs 14 residues. Germline V gene sequence: CDR1 SGHRS, CDR2 YFSETQ. The ends were cut back, 4 bases at V and 0 bases at J, with 10 bases in the middle. CDR3 region: CASSPTTANYGYTF. DNA of the CDR3: TGCGCCAGCAGCCCTACGACAGCTAACTATGGCTACACCTTC.

This chain connects TRBV29-1 to TRBJ2-7; 7 bases agree with TRBD1. This CDR3 has 13 amino acids. CDR1 and CDR2 from the germline V gene are SQVTM and ANQGSEA. Losses at the gene ends were 2 bases for V and 6 bases for J; bases not matched to a gene: 7. This chain's CDR3 is CSVEWDSSSEQYF. The CDR3 coding sequence is TGCAGCGTTGAATGGGACAGTTCTTCCGAGCAGTACTTC.

The chain is built from TRBV29-1 and TRBJ2-7, with 7 bases lining up with TRBD1. The CDR3 sequence is 14 residues long. The V segment lost 3 bases and the J segment 2 bases; nucleotides outside the gene matches: 7. Germline loops: CDR1 SQVTM, CDR2 ANQGSEA. This CDR3 is CSVELTGFTYEQYF. The DNA of the CDR3 is TGCAGCGTTGAGCTGACAGGGTTTACCTACGAGCAGTACTTC.

This chain's CDR3 is CATSRIRGGTGELFF. CDR3 sequence (DNA): TGTGCCACCAGCAGGATACGGGGAGGGACCGGGGAGCTGTTTTTT. The rearrangement links TRBV15 to TRBJ2-2; TRBD2 matches 7 bases. J was trimmed by 5 bases and V by 3 bases; bases with no gene match: 6. Germline CDR1 is LNHNV and CDR2 is YYDKDF (reference sequence). The length of the CDR3 is 15 residues.

This chain links TRBV20-1 with TRBJ1-6; 7 bases map to TRBD1. This CDR3 is 15 amino acids long. The V segment lost 3 bases and the J segment 7 bases; nucleotides outside the gene matches: 9. Looked up from germline, CDR1 is DFQATT and CDR2 is SNEGSKA (reference sequence). The CDR3 spells CSASRRQGANSPLHF. CDR3 bases: TGCAGTGCTAGTCGCCGACAGGGAGCGAATTCACCCCTCCACTTT.

The chain uses TRBV10-1 and TRBJ2-3; 8 bases are a match to TRBD2. V was pared by 0 bases and J by 0 bases, with 5 bases of the junction left unmatched. The CDR3 is 17 amino acids. CDR1 is WNHNN and CDR2 is SYGVQD in the germline V gene (reference sequence). In DNA, the CDR3 is TGCGCCAGCAGTGAGTCCCATAGCGGGGTTAGCACAGATACGCAGTATTTT. Translated, it gives CASSESHSGVSTDTQYF.

The rearrangement uses TRBV5-6 and TRBJ1-3, with D possibly matching TRBD1 (5 bases). Germline loops: CDR1 SGHDT, CDR2 YYEEEE. Trimming left V 5 bases short and J 0 bases short, with 15 bases between. This CDR3 has 16 amino acids. The CDR3 nucleotides are TGTGCCAGCAGTAAAAGACTTACAGGCTCTGGAAACACCATATATTTT. Protein sequence: CASSKRLTGSGNTIYF.

In this sample, this clone turned up once. V and J are TRBV27 and TRBJ2-3; 7 bases map to TRBD1. CDR1 and CDR2 from the germline V gene are MNHEY and SMNVEV (reference sequence). This CDR3 is 15 amino acids long. V trimming: 5 bases; J trimming: 5 bases; junction bases outside the gene matches: 10. CDR3 protein: CASSRSTGIVDTQYF. The CDR3, as DNA: TGTGCCAGCAGTCGATCGACAGGGATAGTAGATACGCAGTATTTT.

The chain employs TRBV5-6 and TRBJ2-2; TRBD2 matches 10 bases. The trim removed 2 bases at V and 6 bases at J, leaving 4 bases unmatched. The CDR3 length is 15 residues. Germline V lookup: CDR1 SGHDT, CDR2 YYEEEE. The CDR3 here is CASSLGLAGAGELFF. The CDR3 coding sequence is TGTGCCAGCAGCTTAGGTCTAGCGGGGGCCGGGGAGCTGTTTTTT.

The chain has TRBV6-5 and TRBJ2-3; 8 bases line up with TRBD1. CDR3 length: 14 residues. Germline-derived CDR1 and CDR2 are MNHEY and SVGAGI. The trim removed 7 bases at V and 1 base at J, leaving 4 bases unmatched. The CDR3 here is CASTDREGTDTQYF. The CDR3 nucleotides are TGTGCCAGCACGGACAGGGAGGGCACAGATACGCAGTATTTT.

The V gene is TRBV11-3, the J gene TRBJ2-2; D is possibly TRBD2 (7 bases). The CDR3 is 13 residues long. Per the germline V gene, CDR1 is SGHNT and CDR2 is YENEEA. Trimming stripped 1 base from V and 15 bases from J, with 15 bases between. This chain's CDR3 is CASSLVSRGAMFF. CDR3 nucleotides: TGTGCCAGCAGCTTAGTTTCTCGGGGGGCGATGTTTTTT.

V gene TRBV27 combines with J gene TRBJ2-1, with 7 bases matching TRBD2. Germline CDR1 and CDR2: MNHEY and SMNVEV (reference sequence). The CDR3 runs to 16 residues. Trimming at V came to 4 bases and at J to 4 bases, leaving 10 bases not matched to a gene. CDR3 in amino acids: CASSSPLTSRYNEQFF. CDR3 DNA: TGTGCCAGCAGTTCCCCCCTGACTAGCAGGTACAATGAGCAGTTCTTC.

This rearrangement joins TRBV5-1 to TRBJ1-1, with 9 bases aligning to TRBD1. V was pared by 3 bases and J by 4 bases, with 4 bases of the junction left unmatched. Germline CDR1 SGHRS, CDR2 YFSETQ. There are 14 residues in the CDR3. The DNA of the CDR3 is TGCGCCAGCAGCTCAGGACAGGGGAGCACTGAAGCTTTCTTT. Protein sequence: CASSSGQGSTEAFF.

The chain recombines TRBV6-2 or TRBV6-3 with TRBJ2-1; D is uncertain. Germline lookup yields CDR1 MNHEY and CDR2 SVGEGT. The ends were cut back, 5 bases at V and 3 bases at J, with 5 bases in the middle. The CDR3 length is 12 residues. CDR3 sequence reads: CASSQFYNEQFF. The DNA for the CDR3 is TGTGCCAGCAGTCAGTTCTACAATGAGCAGTTCTTC.

The chain has TRBV5-1 and TRBJ2-2; 8 bases are shared with TRBD2. The V segment lost 4 bases and the J segment 5 bases; nucleotides outside the gene matches: 10. Germline CDR1 is SGHRS and CDR2 is YFSETQ. The CDR3 extends over 16 amino acids. DNA of the CDR3: TGCGCCAGCAGCCCGGCCGCGGTAGCGGGGACCGGGGAGCTGTTTTTT. Its translation: CASSPAAVAGTGELFF.

The V gene is TRBV2, the J gene TRBJ1-5; 11 bases line up with TRBD1. Looked up from germline, CDR1 is SNHLY and CDR2 is FYNNEI. V lost 5 bases to trimming and J lost 5 bases; unmatched junction nucleotides: 8. The length of the CDR3 is 16 residues. The CDR3 region is CASSFTGTGGYQPQHF. CDR3 DNA sequence: TGTGCCAGCAGTTTTACCGGGACAGGGGGGTATCAGCCCCAGCATTTT.

This chain uses TRBV7-2 with TRBJ2-1; 10 bases line up with TRBD1. Germline CDR1 and CDR2: SGHTA and FQGNSA. The CDR3 runs 16 residues. Trimming cost V 0 bases and J 2 bases; bases outside gene matches: 1. The CDR3 coding sequence is TGTGCCAGCAGCTTAGCGGGACAGGGGACCTACAATGAGCAGTTCTTC. This gives the protein CASSLAGQGTYNEQFF.

This chain connects TRBV7-2 to TRBJ1-5; tentatively, D is TRBD1 (5 bases). This CDR3 has 15 residues. Trimming cost V 1 base and J 3 bases, with 10 bases left between them. Germline V gives CDR1 SGHTA, CDR2 FQGNSA. Written as DNA, the CDR3 is TGTGCCAGCAGCTTAGACAGGCTGCTCAATCAGCCCCAGCATTTT. It encodes CASSLDRLLNQPQHF.

This clone showed up just a few times. The rearrangement uses TRBV11-2 and TRBJ1-4; perhaps TRBD1 as D (6 bases). Trimming shortened V by 6 bases and J by 5 bases, and 13 bases separated the two germline ends. Germline V gene lookup returns CDR1 SGHAT and CDR2 FQNNGV. The CDR3 has 14 residues. In nucleotides, the CDR3 is TGTGCCAGCAGTCCCGGACAGCTGAATGAAAAACTGTTTTTT. This translates into CASSPGQLNEKLFF.

This chain links TRBV9 with TRBJ2-7; 7 bases align to TRBD1. The ends lost 0 bases at V and 6 bases at J; junction bases unmatched: 18. The CDR3 has 18 amino acids. Germline loops: CDR1 SGDLS, CDR2 YYNGEE. CDR3 nucleotide sequence: TGTGCCAGCAGCGTAGGGGGCACTGGGACAGCATCTTTGGCCGAGCAGTACTTC. This codes for CASSVGGTGTASLAEQYF.

As regards this clone: Other DNA sequences in the sample encode the same CDR3. The chain has TRBV6-2 or TRBV6-3 and TRBJ2-1, with 14 bases matching TRBD2. The CDR3 totals 15 residues. Germline-derived CDR1 and CDR2 are MNHEY and SVGEGT. The V gene end was trimmed by 6 bases and the J gene end by 4 bases; junction bases not matched to a gene: 2. CDR3: CASSRTSGGYNEQFF. CDR3 sequence (DNA): TGTGCCAGCAGCCGGACTAGCGGGGGGTACAATGAGCAGTTCTTC.

This chain connects TRBV2 to TRBJ1-6; unclear D gene. V was pared by 4 bases and J by 6 bases, with 7 bases between. CDR1 is SNHLY and CDR2 is FYNNEI in the germline V gene. The CDR3 spans 13 residues. CDR3: CASSGLVNSPLHF. Written as DNA, the CDR3 is TGTGCCAGCAGTGGATTAGTTAATTCACCCCTCCACTTT.

The J gene is TRBJ2-5, the V gene TRBV5-1, with 11 bases matching TRBD1. The V gene's germline CDR1 is SGHRS and CDR2 YFSETQ. V dropped 4 bases and J dropped 4; count of bases not matched to a gene: 6. This CDR3 region has 15 residues. The CDR3 reads CASSIGGTGGETQYF. The CDR3 DNA sequence: TGCGCCAGCAGCATCGGTGGGACAGGGGGAGAGACCCAGTACTTC.

This sequence joins TRBV6-5 and TRBJ1-1; D unresolved. From germline, CDR1 is MNHEY and CDR2 SVGAGI. This CDR3 spans 12 amino acids. The germline V and J ends were trimmed by 6 bases and 7 bases, with 12 bases remaining between them. CDR3 amino acids: CASRRGQNEAFF. CDR3 DNA: TGTGCCAGCAGGCGAGGTCAGAATGAAGCTTTCTTT.

The chain employs TRBV19 and TRBJ1-4; TRBD1 aligns across 8 bases. Per the germline V gene, CDR1 is LNHDA and CDR2 is SQIVND (reference sequence). CDR3 length: 15 residues. The V and J ends lost 5 bases and 7 bases, in that order; junction bases with no gene match: 9. In DNA form, the CDR3 reads TGTGCCAGTAGTGTTCAGGGGGCATTCGGTGAAAAACTGTTTTTT. Its protein product is CASSVQGAFGEKLFF.

This sequence joins TRBV11-3 and TRBJ1-1, with TRBD1 matching 7 bases. V was pared by 2 bases and J by 6 bases, with 3 bases of the junction left unmatched. The CDR3 runs 13 residues. Germline values: CDR1 SGHNT, CDR2 YENEEA. The chain's CDR3 is CASSLYRGAEAFF. The DNA of the CDR3 is TGTGCCAGCAGCTTATACAGGGGAGCTGAAGCTTTCTTT. Drawing the rest from reference TRBV11-3 and TRBJ1-1, the complete variable domain is EAGVVQSPRYKIIEKKQPVAFWCNPISGHNTLYWYLQNLGQGPELLIRYENEEAVDDSQLPKDRFSAERLKGVDSTLKIQPAELGDSAVYLCASSLYRGAEAFFGQGTRLTVV.

The chain couples TRBV30 to TRBJ1-5, with D possibly matching TRBD1 (5 bases). The CDR3 totals 15 residues. Germline V gene sequence: CDR1 GTSNPN, CDR2 SVGIG (reference sequence). The V end lost 4 bases, the J end lost 3 bases, and 16 bases lay between the germline ends. CDR3: CAWNQGRDTNQPQHF. CDR3 nucleotide sequence: TGTGCCTGGAATCAGGGCAGGGATACCAATCAGCCCCAGCATTTT.

J is TRBJ2-1 and V is TRBV9; maybe TRBD2 (7 bases). The CDR3 has 15 residues. V was trimmed by 3 bases and J by 6 bases, leaving 16 bases between them. Germline CDR1 reads SGDLS; CDR2 reads YYNGEE. The CDR3 DNA sequence: TGTGCCAGCAGCGGGGGGGGCAGTGCCGTCAATGAGCAGTTCTTC. This encodes CASSGGGSAVNEQFF.

The chain is built from TRBV3-1 (or the pseudogene TRBV3-2) and TRBJ2-5; TRBD1 is a possible D gene (6 bases). The CDR3 length is 15 residues. The V and J ends lost 1 base and 2 bases respectively, with 11 bases between them. CDR1 LGHDT and CDR2 YNNKEL come from the germline V gene (reference sequence). This CDR3 is CASSQGGRLQETQYF. CDR3 sequence (DNA): TGTGCCAGCAGCCAAGGGGGGCGGCTACAAGAGACCCAGTACTTC.